Included here is one T cell receptor beta chain sequence, with context. Its antigen is not identified. These data belong to a study of CD8 T cells in ankylosing spondylitis. J gave up 5 bases and V 2 bases, and 8 bases lay outside the gene matches. CDR1 and CDR2 (germline): MNHEY, SVGAGI. This CDR3 has 15 amino acids. General study results and limits: In ankylosing spondylitis blood, a motif of seven to nine highly homologous TCR beta variants appeared characteristic. Disease-linked clones reportedly showed significant enrichment in matched ankylosing spondylitis synovial fluid. Disease-linked clones, CD8+, were relatively rare in peripheral blood. Existing reports had already noted some motif variants in reactive arthritis synovial fluid and blood.

Molecular-barcoded quantitative 5'-RACE produced these TCR beta libraries. TCRdb re-derived calls from the 5' RACE reads in MiXCR, one entry per CDR3 protein. The repertoire has 650,000 to 800,000 distinct CDR3 sequences, roughly 20% of them found once; the top ten carry 15% to 20%. The sample comprised blood, either unsorted or a sorted T cell fraction (not recorded which). The sequence derives from a male donor with ankylosing spondylitis. J is TRBJ2-5 and V is TRBV6-5, with TRBD1 identical over 7 bases. Written as DNA, the CDR3 is TGTGCCAGCAGTTACGGTCAGGGGGTTCGGGAGACCCAGTACTTC. Residues: CASSYGQGVRETQYF.